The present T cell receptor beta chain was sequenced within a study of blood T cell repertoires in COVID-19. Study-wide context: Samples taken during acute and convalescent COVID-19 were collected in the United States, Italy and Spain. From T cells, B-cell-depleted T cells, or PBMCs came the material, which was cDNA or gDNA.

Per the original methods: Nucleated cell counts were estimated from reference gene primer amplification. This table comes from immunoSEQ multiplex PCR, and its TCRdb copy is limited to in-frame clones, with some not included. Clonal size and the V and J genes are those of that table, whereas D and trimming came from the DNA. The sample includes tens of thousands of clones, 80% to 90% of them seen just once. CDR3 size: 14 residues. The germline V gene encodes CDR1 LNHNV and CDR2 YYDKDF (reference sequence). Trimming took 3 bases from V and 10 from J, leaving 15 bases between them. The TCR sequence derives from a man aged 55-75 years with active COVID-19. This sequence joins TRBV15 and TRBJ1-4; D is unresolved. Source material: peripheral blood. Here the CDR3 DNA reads TGTGCCACCAGCAGGGGCACAGTCGAAGGAAAACTGTTTTTT. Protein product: CATSRGTVEGKLFF.